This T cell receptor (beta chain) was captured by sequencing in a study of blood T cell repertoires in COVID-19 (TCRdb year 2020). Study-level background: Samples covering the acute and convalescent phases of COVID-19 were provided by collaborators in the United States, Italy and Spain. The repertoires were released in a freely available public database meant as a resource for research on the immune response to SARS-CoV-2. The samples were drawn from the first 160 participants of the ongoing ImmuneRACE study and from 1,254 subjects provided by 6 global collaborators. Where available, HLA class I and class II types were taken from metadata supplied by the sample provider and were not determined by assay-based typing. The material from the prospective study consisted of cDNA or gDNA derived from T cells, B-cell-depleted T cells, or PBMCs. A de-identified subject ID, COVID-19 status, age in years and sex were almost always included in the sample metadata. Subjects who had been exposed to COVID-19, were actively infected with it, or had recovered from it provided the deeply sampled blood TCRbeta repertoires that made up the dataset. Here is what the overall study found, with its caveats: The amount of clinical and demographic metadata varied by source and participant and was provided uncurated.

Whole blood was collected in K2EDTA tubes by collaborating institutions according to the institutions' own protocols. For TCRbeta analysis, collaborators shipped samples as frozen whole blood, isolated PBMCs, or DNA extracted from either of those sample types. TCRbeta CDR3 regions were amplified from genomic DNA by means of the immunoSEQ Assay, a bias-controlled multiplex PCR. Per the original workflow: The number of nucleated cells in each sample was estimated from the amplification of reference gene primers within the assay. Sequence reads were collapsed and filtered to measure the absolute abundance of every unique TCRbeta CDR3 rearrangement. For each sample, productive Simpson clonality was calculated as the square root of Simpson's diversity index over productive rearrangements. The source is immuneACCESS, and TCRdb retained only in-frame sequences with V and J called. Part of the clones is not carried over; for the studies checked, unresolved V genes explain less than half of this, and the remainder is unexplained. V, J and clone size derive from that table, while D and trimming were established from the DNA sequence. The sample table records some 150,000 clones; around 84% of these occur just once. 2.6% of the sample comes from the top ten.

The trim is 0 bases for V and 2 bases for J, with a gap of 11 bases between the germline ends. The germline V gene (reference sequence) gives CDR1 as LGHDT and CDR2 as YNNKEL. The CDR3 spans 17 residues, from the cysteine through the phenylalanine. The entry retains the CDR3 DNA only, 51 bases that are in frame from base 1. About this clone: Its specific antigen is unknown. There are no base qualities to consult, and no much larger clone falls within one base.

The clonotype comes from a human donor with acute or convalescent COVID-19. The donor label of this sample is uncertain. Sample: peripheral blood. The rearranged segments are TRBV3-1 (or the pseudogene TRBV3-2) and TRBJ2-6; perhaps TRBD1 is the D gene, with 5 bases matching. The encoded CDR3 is CASSQDIGVAGANVLTF. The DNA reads TGTGCCAGCAGCCAAGATATAGGGGTCGCTGGGGCCAACGTCCTGACTTTC.